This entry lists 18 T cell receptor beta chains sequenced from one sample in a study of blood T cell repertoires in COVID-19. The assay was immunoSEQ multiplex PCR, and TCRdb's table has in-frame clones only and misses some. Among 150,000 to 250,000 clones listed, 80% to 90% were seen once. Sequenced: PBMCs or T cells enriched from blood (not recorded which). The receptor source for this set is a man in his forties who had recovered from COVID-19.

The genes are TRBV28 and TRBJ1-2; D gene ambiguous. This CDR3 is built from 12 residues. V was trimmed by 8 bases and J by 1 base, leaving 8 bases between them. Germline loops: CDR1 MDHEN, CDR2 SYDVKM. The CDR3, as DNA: TGTGCCAGCCGCTCCGGTAACTATGGCTACACCTTC. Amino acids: CASRSGNYGYTF.

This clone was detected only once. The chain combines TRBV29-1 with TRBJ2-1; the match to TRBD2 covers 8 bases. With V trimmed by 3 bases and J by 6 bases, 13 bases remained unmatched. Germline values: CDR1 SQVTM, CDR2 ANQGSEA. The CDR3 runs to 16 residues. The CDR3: CSVEDPLAGGLNEQFF. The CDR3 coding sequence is TGCAGCGTTGAGGACCCTCTAGCGGGTGGACTCAATGAGCAGTTCTTC.

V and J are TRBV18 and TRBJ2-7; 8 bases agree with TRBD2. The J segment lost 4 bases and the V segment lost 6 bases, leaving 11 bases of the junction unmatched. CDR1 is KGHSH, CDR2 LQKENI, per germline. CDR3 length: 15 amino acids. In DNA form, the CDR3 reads TGTGCCAGCTCCCTTACTAGCGGAGGGAGGTACGAGCAGTACTTC. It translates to CASSLTSGGRYEQYF.

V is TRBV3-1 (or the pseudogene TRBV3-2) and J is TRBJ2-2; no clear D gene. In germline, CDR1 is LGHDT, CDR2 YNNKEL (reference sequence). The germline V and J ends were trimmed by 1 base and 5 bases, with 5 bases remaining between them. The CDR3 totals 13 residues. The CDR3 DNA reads TGTGCCAGCAGCCAAGCCAGGACCGGGGAGCTGTTTTTT. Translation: CASSQARTGELFF.

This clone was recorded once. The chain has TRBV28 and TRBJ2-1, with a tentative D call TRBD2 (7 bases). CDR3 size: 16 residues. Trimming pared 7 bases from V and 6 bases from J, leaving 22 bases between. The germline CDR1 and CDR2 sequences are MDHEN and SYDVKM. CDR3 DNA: TGTGCCAGCACCCCACGGGGGGCGGGTAACTTCAATGAGCAGTTCTTC. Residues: CASTPRGAGNFNEQFF.

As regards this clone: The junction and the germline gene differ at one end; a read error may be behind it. The chain's CDR3 is CASSSNSEAFF. In nucleotides, the CDR3 is TGTGCCAGCAGTTCGAACTCTGAAGCTTTCTTT. The rearrangement joins TRBV6-2 or TRBV6-3 to TRBJ1-1, with D unclear. This CDR3 has 11 amino acids. Germline CDR1 and CDR2: MNHEY and SVGEGT.

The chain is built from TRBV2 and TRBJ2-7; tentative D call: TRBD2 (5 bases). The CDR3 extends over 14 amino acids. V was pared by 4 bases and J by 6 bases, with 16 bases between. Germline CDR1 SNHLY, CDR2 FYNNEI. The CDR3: CASSGAGGYGEQYV. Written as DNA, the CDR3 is TGTGCCAGCAGTGGGGCAGGCGGGTACGGCGAGCAGTACGTC.

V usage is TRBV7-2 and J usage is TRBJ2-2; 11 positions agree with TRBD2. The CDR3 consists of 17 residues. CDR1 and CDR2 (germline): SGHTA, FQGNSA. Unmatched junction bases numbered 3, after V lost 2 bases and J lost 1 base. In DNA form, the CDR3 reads TGTGCCAGCAGCTTATATAGCGGGAGGGTGAACACCGGGGAGCTGTTTTTT. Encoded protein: CASSLYSGRVNTGELFF.

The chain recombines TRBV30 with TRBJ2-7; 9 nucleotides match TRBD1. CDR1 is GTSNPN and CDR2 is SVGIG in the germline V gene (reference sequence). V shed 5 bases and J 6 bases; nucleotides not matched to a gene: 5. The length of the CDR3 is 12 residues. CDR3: CAWAGTGIEQYF. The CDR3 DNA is TGTGCCTGGGCCGGGACAGGGATCGAGCAGTACTTC.

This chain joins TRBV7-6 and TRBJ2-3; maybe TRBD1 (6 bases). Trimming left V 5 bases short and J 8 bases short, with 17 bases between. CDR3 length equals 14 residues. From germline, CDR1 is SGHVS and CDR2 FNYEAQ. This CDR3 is CASSKGQHQGTQYF. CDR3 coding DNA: TGTGCCAGCAGCAAAGGACAGCACCAGGGTACGCAGTATTTT.

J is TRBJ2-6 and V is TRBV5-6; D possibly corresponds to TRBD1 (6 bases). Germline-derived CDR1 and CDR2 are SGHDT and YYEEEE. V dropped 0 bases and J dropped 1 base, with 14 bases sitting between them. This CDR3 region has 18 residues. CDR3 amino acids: CASSLARTVISGANVLTF. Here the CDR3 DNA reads TGTGCCAGCAGCTTGGCCCGGACAGTGATTTCTGGGGCCAACGTCCTGACTTTC.

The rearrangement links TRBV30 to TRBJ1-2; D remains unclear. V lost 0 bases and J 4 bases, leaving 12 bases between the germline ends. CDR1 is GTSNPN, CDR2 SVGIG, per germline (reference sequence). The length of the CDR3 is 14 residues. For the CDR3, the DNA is TGTGCCTGGAGTGTACCCCCGGGAGGCTATGGCTACACCTTC. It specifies CAWSVPPGGYGYTF.

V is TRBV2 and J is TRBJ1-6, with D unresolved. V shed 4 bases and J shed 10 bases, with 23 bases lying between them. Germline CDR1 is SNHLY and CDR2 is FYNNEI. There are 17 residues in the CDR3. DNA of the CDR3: TGTGCCAGCAGTGTGGAAACCGCCGTAGCTAGTGGATCACCCCTCCACTTT. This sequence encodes CASSVETAVASGSPLHF.

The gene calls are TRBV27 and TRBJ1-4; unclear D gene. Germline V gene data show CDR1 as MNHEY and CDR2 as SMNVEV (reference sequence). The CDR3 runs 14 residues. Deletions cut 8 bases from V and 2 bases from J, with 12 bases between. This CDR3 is CASGVPGTNEKLFF. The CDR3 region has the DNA TGTGCCAGCGGCGTCCCCGGGACTAATGAAAAACTGTTTTTT. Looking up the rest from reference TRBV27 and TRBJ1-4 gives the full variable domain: EAQVTQNPRYLITVTGKKLTVTCSQNMNHEYMSWYRQDPGLGLRQIYYSMNVEVTDKGDVPEGYKVSRKEKRNFPLILESPSPNQTSLYFCASGVPGTNEKLFFGSGTQLSVL.

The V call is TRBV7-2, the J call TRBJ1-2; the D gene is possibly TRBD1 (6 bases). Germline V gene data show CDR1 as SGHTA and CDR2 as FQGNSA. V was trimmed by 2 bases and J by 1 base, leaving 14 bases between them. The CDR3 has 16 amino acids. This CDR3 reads CASSLYRAGGNYGYTF. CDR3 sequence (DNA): TGTGCCAGCAGCTTATACAGGGCGGGCGGTAACTATGGCTACACCTTC.

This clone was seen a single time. This chain's CDR3 is CASSVERNSPLHF. For the CDR3, the DNA is TGTGCCAGCAGCGTAGAGCGCAATTCACCCCTCCACTTT. The chain has TRBV9 and TRBJ1-6, with no clear D. This CDR3 region has 13 residues. V shed 0 bases and J shed 7 bases, with 5 bases lying between them. In germline, CDR1 is SGDLS, CDR2 YYNGEE.

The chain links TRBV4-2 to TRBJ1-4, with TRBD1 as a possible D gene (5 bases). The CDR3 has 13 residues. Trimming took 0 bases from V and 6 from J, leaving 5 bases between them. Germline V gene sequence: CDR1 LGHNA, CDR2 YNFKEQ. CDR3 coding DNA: TGTGCCAGCAGCCAAGACAGGGATGAAAAACTGTTTTTT. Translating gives CASSQDRDEKLFF.

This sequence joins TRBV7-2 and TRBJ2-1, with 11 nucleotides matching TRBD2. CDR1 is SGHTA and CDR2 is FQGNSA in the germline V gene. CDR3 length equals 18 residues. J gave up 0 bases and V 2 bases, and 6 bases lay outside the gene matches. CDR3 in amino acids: CASSLPAGTSGSYNEQFF. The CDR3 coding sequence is TGTGCCAGCAGCTTACCGGCCGGGACTAGCGGCTCCTACAATGAGCAGTTCTTC.